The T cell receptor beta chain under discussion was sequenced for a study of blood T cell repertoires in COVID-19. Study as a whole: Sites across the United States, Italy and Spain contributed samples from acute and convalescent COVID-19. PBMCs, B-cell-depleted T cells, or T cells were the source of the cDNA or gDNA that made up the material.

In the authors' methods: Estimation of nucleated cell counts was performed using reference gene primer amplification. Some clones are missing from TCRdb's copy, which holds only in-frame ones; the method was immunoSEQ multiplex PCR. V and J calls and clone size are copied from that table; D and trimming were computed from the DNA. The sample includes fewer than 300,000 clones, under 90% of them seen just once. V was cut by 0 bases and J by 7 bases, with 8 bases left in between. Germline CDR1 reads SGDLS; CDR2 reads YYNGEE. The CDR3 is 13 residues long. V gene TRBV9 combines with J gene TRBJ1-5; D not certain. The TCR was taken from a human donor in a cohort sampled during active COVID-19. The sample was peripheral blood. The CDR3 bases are TGTGCCAGCAGCGTAGCTACAGACCAGCCCCAGCATTTT. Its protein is CASSVATDQPQHF.